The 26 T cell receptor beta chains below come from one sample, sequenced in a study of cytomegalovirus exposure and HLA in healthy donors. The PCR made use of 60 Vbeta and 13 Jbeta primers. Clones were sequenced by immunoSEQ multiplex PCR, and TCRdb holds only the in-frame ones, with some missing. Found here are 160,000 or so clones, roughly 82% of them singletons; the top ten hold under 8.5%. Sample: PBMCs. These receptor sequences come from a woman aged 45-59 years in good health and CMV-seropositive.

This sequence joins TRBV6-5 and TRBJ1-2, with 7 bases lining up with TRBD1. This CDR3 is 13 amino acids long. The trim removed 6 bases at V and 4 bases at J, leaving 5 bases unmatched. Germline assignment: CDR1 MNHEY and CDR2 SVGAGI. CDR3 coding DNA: TGTGCCAGCAGCAGGGACAGCCTCTATGGCTACACCTTC. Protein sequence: CASSRDSLYGYTF.

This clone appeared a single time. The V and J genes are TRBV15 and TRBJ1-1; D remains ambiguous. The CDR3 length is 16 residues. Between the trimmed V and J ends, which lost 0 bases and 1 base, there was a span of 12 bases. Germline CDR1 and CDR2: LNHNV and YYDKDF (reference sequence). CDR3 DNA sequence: TGTGCCACCAGCAGAGAGTTCTTGAGACAGAACACTGAAGCTTTCTTT. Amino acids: CATSREFLRQNTEAFF.

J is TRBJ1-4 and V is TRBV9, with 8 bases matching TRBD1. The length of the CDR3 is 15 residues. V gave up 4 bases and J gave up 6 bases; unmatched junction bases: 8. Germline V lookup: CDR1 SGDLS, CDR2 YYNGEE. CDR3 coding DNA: TGTGCCAGCAGCCCTCAGGGGGCGCGTCATGAAAAACTGTTTTTT. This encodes CASSPQGARHEKLFF.

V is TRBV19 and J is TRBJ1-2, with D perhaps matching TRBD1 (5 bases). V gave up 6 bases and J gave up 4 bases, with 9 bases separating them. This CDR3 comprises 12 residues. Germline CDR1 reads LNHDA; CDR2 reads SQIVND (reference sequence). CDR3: CASSRVGYGYTF. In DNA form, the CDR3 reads TGTGCCAGTAGCAGGGTGGGCTATGGCTACACCTTC. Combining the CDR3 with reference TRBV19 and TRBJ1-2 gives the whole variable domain DGGITQSPKYLFRKEGQNVTLSCEQNLNHDAMYWYRQDPGQGLRLIYYSQIVNDFQKGDIAEGYSVSREKKESFPLTVTSAQKNPTAFYLCASSRVGYGYTFGSGTRLTVV.

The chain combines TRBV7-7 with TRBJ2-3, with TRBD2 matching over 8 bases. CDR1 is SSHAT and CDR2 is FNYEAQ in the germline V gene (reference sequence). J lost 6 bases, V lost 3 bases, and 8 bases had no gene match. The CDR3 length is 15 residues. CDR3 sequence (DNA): TGTGCCAGCAGCTTGAGTAGCGGGGTGTTTGATACGCAGTATTTT. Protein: CASSLSSGVFDTQYF.

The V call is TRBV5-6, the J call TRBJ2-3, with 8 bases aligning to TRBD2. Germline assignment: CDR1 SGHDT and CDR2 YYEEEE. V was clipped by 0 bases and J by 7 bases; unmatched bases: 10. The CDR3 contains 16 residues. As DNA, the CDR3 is TGTGCCAGCAGCTTGGAAGTCGGGGGGGGTCGAAATACGCAGTATTTT. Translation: CASSLEVGGGRNTQYF.

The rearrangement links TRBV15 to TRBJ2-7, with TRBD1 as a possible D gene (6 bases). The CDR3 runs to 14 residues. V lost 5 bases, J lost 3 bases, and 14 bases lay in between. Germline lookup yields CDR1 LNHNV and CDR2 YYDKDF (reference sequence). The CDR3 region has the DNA TGTGCCACCAGCGGAAACAGGGTTGGCTACGAGCAGTACTTC. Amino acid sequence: CATSGNRVGYEQYF. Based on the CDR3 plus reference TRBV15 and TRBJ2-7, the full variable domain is DAMVIQNPRYQVTQFGKPVTLSCSQTLNHNVMYWYQQKSSQAPKLLFHYYDKDFNNEADTPDNFQSRRPNTSFCFLDIRSPGLGDTAMYLCATSGNRVGYEQYFGPGTRLTVT.

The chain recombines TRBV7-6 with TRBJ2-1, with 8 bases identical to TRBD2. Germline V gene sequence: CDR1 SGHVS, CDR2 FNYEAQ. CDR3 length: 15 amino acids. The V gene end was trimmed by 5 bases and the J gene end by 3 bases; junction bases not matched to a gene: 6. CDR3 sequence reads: CASSLGAGGYNEQFF. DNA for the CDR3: TGTGCCAGCAGCCTCGGGGCGGGGGGCTACAATGAGCAGTTCTTC.

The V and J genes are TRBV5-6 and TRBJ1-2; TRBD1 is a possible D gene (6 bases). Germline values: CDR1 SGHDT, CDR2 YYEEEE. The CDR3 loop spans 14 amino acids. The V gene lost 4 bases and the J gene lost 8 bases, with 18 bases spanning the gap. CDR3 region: CASSIRQVWVGYTF. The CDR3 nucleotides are TGTGCCAGCAGCATCCGACAGGTCTGGGTGGGCTACACCTTC.

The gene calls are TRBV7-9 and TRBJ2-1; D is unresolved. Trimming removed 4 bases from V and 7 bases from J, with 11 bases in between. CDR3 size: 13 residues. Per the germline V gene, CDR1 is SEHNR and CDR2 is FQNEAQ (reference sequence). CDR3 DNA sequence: TGTGCCAGCAGCTCCGGTACCATTAATGAGCAGTTCTTC. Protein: CASSSGTINEQFF.

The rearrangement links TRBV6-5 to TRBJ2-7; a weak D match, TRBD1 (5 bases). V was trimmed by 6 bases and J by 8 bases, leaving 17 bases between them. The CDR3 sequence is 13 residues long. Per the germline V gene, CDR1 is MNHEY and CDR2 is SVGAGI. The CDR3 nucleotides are TGTGCCAGCAGCCTGGGGCGGACAACAAAGCAGTACTTC. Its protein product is CASSLGRTTKQYF.

As DNA, the CDR3 is TGTGCCTGGAGCCACGGTGAGCAGTTCTTC. Its translation is CAWSHGEQFF. The chain is built from TRBV30 and TRBJ2-1; D not resolved. The germline gives CDR1 GTSNPN, CDR2 SVGIG (reference sequence). The CDR3 has 10 amino acids. With 3 bases removed from V and 9 bases from J, the gap between germline ends came to 6 bases.

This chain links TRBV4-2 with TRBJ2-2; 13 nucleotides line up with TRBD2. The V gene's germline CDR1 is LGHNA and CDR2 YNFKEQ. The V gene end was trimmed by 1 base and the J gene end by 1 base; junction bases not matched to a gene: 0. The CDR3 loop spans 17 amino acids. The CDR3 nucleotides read TGTGCCAGCAGCCAAGGACTAGCGGGGGGGAACACCGGGGAGCTGTTTTTT. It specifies CASSQGLAGGNTGELFF.

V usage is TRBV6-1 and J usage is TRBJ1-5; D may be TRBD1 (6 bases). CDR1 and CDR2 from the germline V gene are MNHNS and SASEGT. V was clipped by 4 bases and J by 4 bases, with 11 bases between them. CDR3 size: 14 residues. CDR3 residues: CASSGQVSNQPQHF. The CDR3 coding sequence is TGTGCCAGCAGTGGACAGGTTTCTAATCAGCCCCAGCATTTT.

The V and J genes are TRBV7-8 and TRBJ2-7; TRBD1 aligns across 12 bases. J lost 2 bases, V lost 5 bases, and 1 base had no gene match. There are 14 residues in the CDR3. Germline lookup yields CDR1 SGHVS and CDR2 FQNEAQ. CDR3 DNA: TGTGCCAGCAGCGGGGACAGGGGGCCCTACGAGCAGTACTTC. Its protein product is CASSGDRGPYEQYF.

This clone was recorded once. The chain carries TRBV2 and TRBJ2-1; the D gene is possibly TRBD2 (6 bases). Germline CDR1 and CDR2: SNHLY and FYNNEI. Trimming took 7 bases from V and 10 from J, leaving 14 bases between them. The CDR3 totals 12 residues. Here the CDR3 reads CASTLQDYEQFF. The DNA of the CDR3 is TGTGCCAGCACCCTACAGGACTACGAGCAGTTCTTC.

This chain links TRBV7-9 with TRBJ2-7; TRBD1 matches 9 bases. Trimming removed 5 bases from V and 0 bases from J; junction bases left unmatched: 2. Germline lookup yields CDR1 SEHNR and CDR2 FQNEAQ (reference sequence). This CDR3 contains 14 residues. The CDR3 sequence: CASSQDRGSYEQYF. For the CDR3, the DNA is TGTGCCAGCAGCCAGGACAGGGGCTCCTACGAGCAGTACTTC.

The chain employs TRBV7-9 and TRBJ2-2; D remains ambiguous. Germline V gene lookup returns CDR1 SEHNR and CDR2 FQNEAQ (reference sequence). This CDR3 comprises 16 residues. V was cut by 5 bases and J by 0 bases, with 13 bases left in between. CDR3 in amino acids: CASSLDKKSNTGELFF. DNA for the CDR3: TGTGCCAGCAGCCTCGACAAGAAGTCGAACACCGGGGAGCTGTTTTTT. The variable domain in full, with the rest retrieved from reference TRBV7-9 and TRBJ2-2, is DTGVSQNPRHKITKRGQNVTFRCDPISEHNRLYWYRQTLGQGPEFLTYFQNEAQLEKSRLLSDRFSAERPKGSFSTLEIQRTEQGDSAMYLCASSLDKKSNTGELFFGEGSRLTVL.

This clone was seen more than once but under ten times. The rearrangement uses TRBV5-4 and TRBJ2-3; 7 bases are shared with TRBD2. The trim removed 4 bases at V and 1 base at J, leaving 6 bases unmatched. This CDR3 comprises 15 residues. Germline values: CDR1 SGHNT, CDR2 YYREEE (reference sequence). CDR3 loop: CASSGSGEGTDTQYF. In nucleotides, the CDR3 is TGTGCCAGCAGCGGGAGCGGGGAGGGCACAGATACGCAGTATTTT. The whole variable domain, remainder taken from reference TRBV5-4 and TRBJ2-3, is ETGVTQSPTHLIKTRGQQVTLRCSSQSGHNTVSWYQQALGQGPQFIFQYYREEENGRGNFPPRFSGLQFPNYSSELNVNALELDDSALYLCASSGSGEGTDTQYFGPGTRLTVL.

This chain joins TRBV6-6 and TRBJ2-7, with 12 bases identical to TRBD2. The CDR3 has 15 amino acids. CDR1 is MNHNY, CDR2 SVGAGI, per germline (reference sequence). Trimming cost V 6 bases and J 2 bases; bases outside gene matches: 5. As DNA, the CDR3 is TGTGCCAGCAGAGAGACTAGCGGGGGACCCTACGAGCAGTACTTC. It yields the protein CASRETSGGPYEQYF.

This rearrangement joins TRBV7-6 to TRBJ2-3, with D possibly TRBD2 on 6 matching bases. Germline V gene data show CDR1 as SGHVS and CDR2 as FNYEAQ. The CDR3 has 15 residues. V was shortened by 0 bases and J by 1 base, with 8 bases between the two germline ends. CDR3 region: CASSLAWGGTDTQYF. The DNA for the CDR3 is TGTGCCAGCAGCTTAGCATGGGGGGGCACAGATACGCAGTATTTT.

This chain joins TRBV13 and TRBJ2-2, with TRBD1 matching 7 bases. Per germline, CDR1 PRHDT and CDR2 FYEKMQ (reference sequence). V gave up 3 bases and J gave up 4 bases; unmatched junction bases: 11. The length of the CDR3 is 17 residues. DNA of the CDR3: TGTGCCAGCAGCTTTCCCCGAGACAGGGTCGGCACCGGGGAGCTGTTTTTT. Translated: CASSFPRDRVGTGELFF.

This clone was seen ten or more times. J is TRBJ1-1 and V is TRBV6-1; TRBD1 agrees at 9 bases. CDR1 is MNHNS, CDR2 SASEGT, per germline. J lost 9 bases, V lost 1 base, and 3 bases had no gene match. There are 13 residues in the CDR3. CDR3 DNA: TGTGCCAGCAGTGAAGTGACAGGGGGGAAAGCTTTCTTT. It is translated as CASSEVTGGKAFF.

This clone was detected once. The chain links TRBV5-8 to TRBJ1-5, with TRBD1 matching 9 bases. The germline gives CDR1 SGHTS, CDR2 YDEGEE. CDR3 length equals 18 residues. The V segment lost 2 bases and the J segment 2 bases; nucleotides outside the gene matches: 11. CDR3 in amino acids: CASSFGGPGQGGNQPQHF. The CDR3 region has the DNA TGTGCCAGCAGCTTTGGGGGACCGGGACAGGGTGGCAATCAGCCCCAGCATTTT.

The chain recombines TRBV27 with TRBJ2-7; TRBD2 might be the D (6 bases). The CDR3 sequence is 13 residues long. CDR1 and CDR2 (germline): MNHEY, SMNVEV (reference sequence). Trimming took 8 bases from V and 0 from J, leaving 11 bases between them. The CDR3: CASWRVGSYEQYF. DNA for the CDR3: TGTGCCAGCTGGAGGGTAGGCTCCTACGAGCAGTACTTC.

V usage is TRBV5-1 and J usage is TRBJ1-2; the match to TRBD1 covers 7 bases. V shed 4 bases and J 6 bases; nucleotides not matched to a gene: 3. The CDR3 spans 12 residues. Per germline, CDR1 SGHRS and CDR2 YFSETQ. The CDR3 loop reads CASSADRNGYTF. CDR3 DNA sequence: TGCGCCAGCAGCGCGGACAGGAATGGCTACACCTTC.